A selection of T cell receptor beta chains follows, all from one sample in a study of control samples from healthy donors and cancer patients. Profiling relied on immunoSEQ multiplex PCR, and the TCRdb table lists in-frame clones only, not all of them. Altogether tens of thousands of clones are present, around 97% being singletons, with the ten largest covering 1.5% to 2%. Material: blood. The receptors derive from a woman in her 30s in good health. The CDR3 runs from the conserved cysteine through the conserved F or W. The order of the fields is D gene, J gene, V gene, CDR3 protein, CDR3 DNA. A D gene is named only where the DNA matches it firmly.

>TRBD2|TRBJ2-7|TRBV5-1
CASSLDLRGLAGGVQYF
TGCGCCAGCAGCTTGGACCTTCGGGGACTAGCGGGAGGGGTGCAGTACTTC
>-|TRBJ2-5|TRBV6-1
CASSEAGPGSGETQYF
TGTGCCAGCAGTGAAGCGGGGCCCGGGAGCGGCGAGACCCAGTACTTC
>-|TRBJ1-6|TRBV3-1/TRBV3-2
CASSQDWSPEDSPLHF
TGTGCCAGCAGCCAAGATTGGTCCCCAGAAGATTCACCCCTCCACTTT
>-|TRBJ1-1|TRBV6-2/TRBV6-3
CASSRPGSRGTEAFF
TGTGCCAGCAGTCGACCGGGGTCCCGGGGCACTGAAGCTTTCTTT
>TRBD1|TRBJ2-7|TRBV11-2
CASSSTGDSYEQYF
TGTGCCAGCAGCTCGACAGGGGATTCCTACGAGCAGTACTTC
>-|TRBJ1-1|TRBV13
CASLEGNEAFF
TGTGCCAGCCTCGAAGGGAATGAAGCTTTCTTT
>-|TRBJ2-5|TRBV30
CAWSVLSGLQETQYF
TGTGCCTGGAGTGTACTTTCGGGCTTACAAGAGACCCAGTACTTC
>TRBD1|TRBJ2-2|TRBV7-9
CASSIGQGANTGELFF
TGTGCCAGCAGCATCGGACAGGGGGCGAACACCGGGGAGCTGTTTTTT
>-|TRBJ1-3|TRBV28
CASIDPGASGNTIYF
TGTGCCAGCATCGACCCCGGGGCCTCTGGAAACACCATATATTTT
>-|TRBJ1-2|TRBV7-9
CASSSAGRRGYGYTF
TGTGCCAGCAGCTCCGCTGGTCGCAGGGGTTATGGCTACACCTTC
>TRBD1|TRBJ1-1|TRBV14
CASSRWDRNTEAFF
TGTGCCAGCAGCCGATGGGACAGAAACACTGAAGCTTTCTTT
>-|TRBJ2-7|TRBV2
CASIEGPDEQYF
TGTGCCAGCATCGAGGGACCCGACGAGCAGTACTTC
>-|TRBJ2-7|TRBV6-2/TRBV6-3
CASSYAYEQYF
TGTGCCAGCAGTTACGCCTACGAGCAGTACTTC
>-|TRBJ2-2|TRBV27
CASSLSLGGYGELFF
TGTGCCAGCAGTTTATCGCTGGGGGGATACGGGGAGCTGTTTTTT